The 22 T cell receptor beta chains reported below all come from one sample, sequenced in a study of shared clonotypes between healthy human individuals. Clones were read by immunoSEQ multiplex PCR, and TCRdb kept only the in-frame ones, dropping some. In the table there are about 600,000 clones, roughly 98% of which are singletons. Naivety among CD8 cells was defined by CD45RO negativity and positive CCR7 selection, thereby excluding terminally differentiated effector memory CD45RA+ cells. Sample: naive CD8+ T cells sorted from blood. The receptors stem from a young man in good health.

In the case of this clone: The same CDR3 is also encoded by other DNA sequences in this sample. The chain joins TRBV9 to TRBJ2-1, with D unresolved. Germline lookup yields CDR1 SGDLS and CDR2 YYNGEE. The CDR3 runs 12 residues. V was trimmed by 1 base and J by 5 bases, leaving 4 bases between them. In DNA form, the CDR3 reads TGTGCCAGCAGCGTACCCGACAATGAGCAGTTCTTC. It specifies CASSVPDNEQFF.

The rearrangement joins TRBV5-1 to TRBJ2-7; D may be TRBD1 or TRBD2 (5 bases each). CDR1 is SGHRS, CDR2 YFSETQ, per germline. CDR3 size: 15 residues. Trimming removed 6 bases from V and 0 bases from J, with 16 bases in between. The CDR3 protein is CASNENGASSYEQYF. The CDR3 bases are TGCGCCAGCAACGAGAACGGGGCCAGCTCCTACGAGCAGTACTTC.

V usage is TRBV5-4 and J usage is TRBJ1-2; TRBD1 agrees at 8 bases. V was pared by 2 bases and J by 4 bases, with 4 bases of the junction left unmatched. The length of the CDR3 is 14 residues. Germline loops: CDR1 SGHNT, CDR2 YYREEE (reference sequence). For the CDR3, the DNA is TGTGCCAGCAGCTTTCAGGGGGCTGGCTATGGCTACACCTTC. Translating gives CASSFQGAGYGYTF.

This chain connects TRBV9 to TRBJ2-2, with D tentatively TRBD1 (5 bases). There are 12 residues in the CDR3. Germline V gene lookup returns CDR1 SGDLS and CDR2 YYNGEE. The V end lost 2 bases, the J end lost 7 bases, and 6 bases lay between the germline ends. CDR3 sequence: CASSVRVGELFF. DNA of the CDR3: TGTGCCAGCAGCGTCAGGGTCGGGGAGCTGTTTTTT.

The V call is TRBV7-8, the J call TRBJ2-2, with 11 positions matching TRBD2. Unmatched junction bases numbered 6, after V lost 5 bases and J lost 7 bases. The CDR3 loop spans 15 amino acids. The germline gives CDR1 SGHVS, CDR2 FQNEAQ. CDR3 in amino acids: CASSIGTSGHGELFF. The CDR3, as DNA: TGTGCCAGCAGCATCGGGACTAGCGGTCACGGGGAGCTGTTTTTT.

The chain employs TRBV29-1 and TRBJ2-1; 13 positions match TRBD2. V shed 6 bases, J shed 0 bases, and the junction held 11 bases outside the gene matches. This CDR3 has 18 residues. Germline assignment: CDR1 SQVTM and CDR2 ANQGSEA. The CDR3 here is CSVSGTSGTRSSYNEQFF. The CDR3 bases are TGCAGCGTATCCGGGACTAGCGGGACCCGTAGCTCCTACAATGAGCAGTTCTTC.

This chain joins TRBV4-1 and TRBJ1-3; D is unclear. CDR1 and CDR2 (germline): MGHRA, YSYEKL. The CDR3 has 16 residues. V lost 0 bases, J lost 0 bases, and 9 bases lay in between. The CDR3 protein is CASSQEGAYSGNTIYF. The CDR3 coding sequence is TGCGCCAGCAGCCAAGAAGGCGCCTACTCTGGAAACACCATATATTTT.

J is TRBJ2-2 and V is TRBV5-4, with 7 bases fitting TRBD1. V dropped 0 bases and J dropped 4; count of bases not matched to a gene: 9. The CDR3 is 17 amino acids. The V gene's germline CDR1 is SGHNT and CDR2 YYREEE (reference sequence). CDR3 loop: CASSLVWGQFTTGELFF. Here the CDR3 DNA reads TGTGCCAGCAGCTTGGTTTGGGGACAGTTTACCACCGGGGAGCTGTTTTTT.

The chain has TRBV27 and TRBJ2-3; no reliable D call. Germline V gene sequence: CDR1 MNHEY, CDR2 SMNVEV (reference sequence). This CDR3 region has 13 residues. V lost 10 bases, J lost 1 base, and 12 bases lay in between. The CDR3 is CATLGMGTDTQYF. In nucleotides, the CDR3 is TGTGCCACCCTGGGTATGGGCACAGATACGCAGTATTTT.

This chain connects TRBV11-2 to TRBJ1-2; D not resolved. The ends were cut back, 0 bases at V and 5 bases at J, with 13 bases in the middle. Per germline, CDR1 SGHAT and CDR2 FQNNGV. This CDR3 contains 15 residues. CDR3 nucleotide sequence: TGTGCCAGCAGCTTAGATTTTACAGAGCAATATGGCTACACCTTC. This codes for CASSLDFTEQYGYTF.

The chain joins TRBV6-6 to TRBJ2-2; 8 nucleotides agree with TRBD1. CDR3 size: 15 residues. Germline V gene sequence: CDR1 MNHNY, CDR2 SVGAGI (reference sequence). Losses at the gene ends were 5 bases for V and 3 bases for J; bases not matched to a gene: 5. The CDR3 DNA sequence: TGTGCCAGCAGTCCGGACAGGGACGACACCGGGGAGCTGTTTTTT. This codes for CASSPDRDDTGELFF.

This sequence joins TRBV16 and TRBJ1-2; D is ambiguous. Germline V lookup: CDR1 KGHSY, CDR2 FQNENV. This CDR3 comprises 13 residues. The V end was cut by 2 bases, the J end by 4 bases, with 8 bases between. The CDR3: CASSQSWGYGYTF. CDR3 nucleotide sequence: TGTGCCAGCAGCCAAAGCTGGGGCTATGGCTACACCTTC.

This clone was recorded once. The chain links TRBV27 to TRBJ2-7; 8 bases are shared with TRBD2. The V gene end was trimmed by 4 bases and the J gene end by 3 bases; junction bases not matched to a gene: 8. The CDR3 contains 15 residues. The germline V gene has CDR1 MNHEY and CDR2 SMNVEV (reference sequence). In nucleotides, the CDR3 is TGTGCCAGCAGTTCGAGCGGGGGTCCCGGCTACGAGCAGTACTTC. This codes for CASSSSGGPGYEQYF.

The chain links TRBV27 to TRBJ2-5; a weak D match, TRBD2 (6 bases). CDR1 and CDR2 (germline): MNHEY, SMNVEV (reference sequence). V was shortened by 5 bases and J by 5 bases, with 15 bases between the two germline ends. The CDR3 runs 14 residues. The CDR3 loop is CASSQYLASETQYF. The CDR3 DNA follows: TGTGCCAGCAGTCAGTACCTAGCGTCGGAGACCCAGTACTTC.

V usage is TRBV11-2 and J usage is TRBJ2-7; D perhaps matches TRBD1 (6 bases). Trimming took off 3 bases at V and 3 bases at J, with 12 bases between the two ends. Germline V gives CDR1 SGHAT, CDR2 FQNNGV. CDR3 size: 14 residues. DNA for the CDR3: TGTGCCAGCAGCTTCGCACAGGGCGACTACGAGCAGTACTTC. Translation gives CASSFAQGDYEQYF.

The chain joins TRBV4-3 to TRBJ2-7, with TRBD1 identical over 7 bases. J was trimmed by 5 bases and V by 0 bases; bases with no gene match: 10. The germline V gene encodes CDR1 LGHNA and CDR2 YSLEER. CDR3 length equals 16 residues. CDR3 coding DNA: TGCGCCAGCAGCCAAGATTGGGACACAGGGGTACACGAGCAGTACTTC. Translated, it gives CASSQDWDTGVHEQYF.

The CDR3, as DNA: TGTGCCAGCAGACCAGGACAGGGTGTTTTCTACGAGCAGTACTTC. Translation: CASRPGQGVFYEQYF. The chain uses TRBV6-6 and TRBJ2-7; 8 nucleotides align to TRBD1. From germline, CDR1 is MNHNY and CDR2 SVGAGI (reference sequence). The CDR3 has 15 amino acids. The trim removed 6 bases at V and 3 bases at J, leaving 10 bases unmatched.

The CDR3 loop is CASSVRTLQETQYF. The CDR3 bases are TGTGCCAGCAGCGTCAGGACATTACAAGAGACCCAGTACTTC. V usage is TRBV5-4 and J usage is TRBJ2-5, with TRBD1 as a possible D gene (5 bases). CDR1 is SGHNT, CDR2 YYREEE, per germline (reference sequence). The V end was cut by 4 bases, the J end by 2 bases, with 12 bases between. The length of the CDR3 is 14 residues.

The V and J genes are TRBV19 and TRBJ2-7; TRBD1 agrees at 7 bases. Germline-derived CDR1 and CDR2 are LNHDA and SQIVND (reference sequence). J gave up 3 bases and V 3 bases, and 8 bases lay outside the gene matches. The CDR3 length is 15 residues. CDR3 DNA sequence: TGTGCCAGTAGTATTTTCCTGGGACAGAGCTACGAGCAGTACTTC. Its translation is CASSIFLGQSYEQYF.

The count of this clone is one. The chain has TRBV27 and TRBJ2-7, with D perhaps matching TRBD1 or TRBD2 (5 bases each). The CDR3 has 16 amino acids. V was shortened by 5 bases and J by 0 bases, with 17 bases between the two germline ends. CDR1 and CDR2 from the germline V gene are MNHEY and SMNVEV (reference sequence). CDR3 DNA sequence: TGTGCCAGCAGTCCCCGGGGACCGGACGGCTCCTACGAGCAGTACTTC. Encoded protein: CASSPRGPDGSYEQYF.

This chain connects TRBV5-6 to TRBJ2-7; D remains unclear. Germline loops: CDR1 SGHDT, CDR2 YYEEEE. V lost 1 base and J lost 1, with 12 bases in between. The CDR3 is made up of 15 amino acids. The CDR3 region has the DNA TGTGCCAGCAGCTTGTTACTGGATCCGTCCTACGAGCAGTACTTC. It is translated as CASSLLLDPSYEQYF.

This rearrangement joins TRBV10-2 to TRBJ1-2; D not resolved. Trimming took 0 bases from V and 7 from J, leaving 18 bases between them. The CDR3 spans 16 residues. Looked up from germline, CDR1 is WSHSY and CDR2 is SAAADI. This chain's CDR3 is CASSESGRAPGVGYTF. The CDR3 DNA reads TGCGCCAGCAGTGAGTCGGGGAGGGCCCCAGGCGTTGGCTACACCTTC.